A selection of T cell receptor beta chains follows, all from one sample in a study of response to subunit inactivated influenza vaccine. One entry per CDR3 protein results from TCRdb running MiXCR on the RT-PCR reads. The table includes roughly 150,000 distinct CDR3 sequences, under 13% detected once. The material was non-naive T cells sorted from PBMCs, obtained more than 35 days after vaccination. These receptors all come from a man aged 45-60 years who received an inactivated influenza vaccine. Both conserved end residues are part of each CDR3. The D gene is left open where the match is weak. Size is stated for part of the rows, as once, few or many counts, or as a class when the clone is expanded.

CDR3 DNA: TGTGCCAGCAGTTTTAGGGCCAGCTCCTACGAGCAGTACTTC
CDR3 protein: CASSFRASSYEQYF
CDR3 length: 14
D gene: -
J gene: TRBJ2-7
V gene: TRBV28
clone size: few

CDR3 DNA: TGTGCCAGCAGTGGCCACGGCCTCGCTGAAGCTTTCTTT
CDR3 protein: CASSGHGLAEAFF
CDR3 length: 13
D gene: -
J gene: TRBJ1-1
V gene: TRBV25-1
clone size: many

CDR3 DNA: TGTGCCAGCAGCCTCACGCAGAACCCTTACGAGCAGTACTTC
CDR3 protein: CASSLTQNPYEQYF
CDR3 length: 14
D gene: -
J gene: TRBJ2-7
V gene: TRBV3-1
clone size: many

CDR3 DNA: TGTGCCAGCAGAAAAATTGGACACTTAGAGACCCAGTACTTC
CDR3 protein: CASRKIGHLETQYF
CDR3 length: 14
D gene: -
J gene: TRBJ2-5
V gene: TRBV12-3/TRBV12-4
clone size: many

CDR3 DNA: TGCGCCAGCAGCTCAAGTGTAGCGGGGTCTGGAAACACCATATATTTT
CDR3 protein: CASSSSVAGSGNTIYF
CDR3 length: 16
D gene: -
J gene: TRBJ1-3
V gene: TRBV5-1
clone size: few

CDR3 DNA: TGTGCCAGCAGCTCCAGAGAACAGGGAGACGAGCAGTACTTC
CDR3 protein: CASSSREQGDEQYF
CDR3 length: 14
D gene: -
J gene: TRBJ2-7
V gene: TRBV11-1
clone size: -

CDR3 DNA: TGTGCCAGCAGCTTAGGAGGGGAAGTGGTCCACGAGCAGTACTTC
CDR3 protein: CASSLGGEVVHEQYF
CDR3 length: 15
D gene: -
J gene: TRBJ2-7
V gene: TRBV7-9
clone size: many

CDR3 DNA: TGCGCCAGCAGCAAGGAGGGCAGGGGAACAGAAGCTTTCTTT
CDR3 protein: CASSKEGRGTEAFF
CDR3 length: 14
D gene: -
J gene: TRBJ1-1
V gene: TRBV5-1
clone size: many

CDR3 DNA: TGTGCCAGCAGTGTGACAGTCTCCGACCTCCACTTT
CDR3 protein: CASSVTVSDLHF
CDR3 length: 12
D gene: -
J gene: TRBJ1-6
V gene: TRBV12-3/TRBV12-4
clone size: many

CDR3 DNA: TGTGCCAGCAGCCGGGACCGGAGGGATGGCTACACCTTC
CDR3 protein: CASSRDRRDGYTF
CDR3 length: 13
D gene: -
J gene: TRBJ1-2
V gene: TRBV7-2
clone size: many

CDR3 DNA: TGTGCCAGCTCATCCGGGACAGGGGTTATTGAAAAACTGTTTTTT
CDR3 protein: CASSSGTGVIEKLFF
CDR3 length: 15
D gene: TRBD1
J gene: TRBJ1-4
V gene: TRBV18
clone size: few

CDR3 DNA: TGTGCCAGCGGCCAGTGGTCCCGGCCCTACGAGCAGTACTTC
CDR3 protein: CASGQWSRPYEQYF
CDR3 length: 14
D gene: -
J gene: TRBJ2-7
V gene: TRBV7-2
clone size: -

CDR3 DNA: TGTGCCAGCAGTGGCAGATTCCTCCTGACTTTC
CDR3 protein: CASSGRFLLTF
CDR3 length: 11
D gene: -
J gene: TRBJ2-6
V gene: TRBV25-1
clone size: -

CDR3 DNA: TGTGCCAGCAGCGAACCCGGGTGGAACACTGAAGCTTTCTTT
CDR3 protein: CASSEPGWNTEAFF
CDR3 length: 14
D gene: -
J gene: TRBJ1-1
V gene: TRBV14
clone size: -

CDR3 DNA: TGTGCCATCAGTGATCCCCGACGGGACGCCACAGATACGCAGTATTTT
CDR3 protein: CAISDPRRDATDTQYF
CDR3 length: 16
D gene: -
J gene: TRBJ2-3
V gene: TRBV10-3
clone size: -

CDR3 DNA: TGTGCCAGCAGCGAAAGGACAGGGGGTACACGAGAGACCCAGTACTTC
CDR3 protein: CASSERTGGTRETQYF
CDR3 length: 16
D gene: TRBD1
J gene: TRBJ2-5
V gene: TRBV7-9
clone size: many

CDR3 DNA: TGTGCCAGCAGCCCCGACAGGGTTAGCAATCAGCCCCAGCATTTT
CDR3 protein: CASSPDRVSNQPQHF
CDR3 length: 15
D gene: TRBD1
J gene: TRBJ1-5
V gene: TRBV7-8
clone size: few

CDR3 DNA: TGTGCCAGCAGCACAGACAGGGTATCCAATCAGCCCCAGCATTTT
CDR3 protein: CASSTDRVSNQPQHF
CDR3 length: 15
D gene: TRBD1
J gene: TRBJ1-5
V gene: TRBV12-3/TRBV12-4
clone size: many

CDR3 DNA: TGTGCCAGCAGATATGATAATGAGCAGTTCTTC
CDR3 protein: CASRYDNEQFF
CDR3 length: 11
D gene: -
J gene: TRBJ2-1
V gene: TRBV12-3/TRBV12-4
clone size: many

CDR3 DNA: TGTGCCATCAGCAGGGGACAGGGAACCGGGGAGCTGTTTTTT
CDR3 protein: CAISRGQGTGELFF
CDR3 length: 14
D gene: TRBD1
J gene: TRBJ2-2
V gene: TRBV10-3
clone size: -

CDR3 DNA: TGTGCCAGCAGCTTAACCGGCTACCGCGGGCGGATACTCTACGAGCAGTACTTC
CDR3 protein: CASSLTGYRGRILYEQYF
CDR3 length: 18
D gene: -
J gene: TRBJ2-7
V gene: TRBV11-2
clone size: few

CDR3 DNA: TGTGCCAGCAGTTACTCGCCGCTTAGCACAGATACGCAGTATTTT
CDR3 protein: CASSYSPLSTDTQYF
CDR3 length: 15
D gene: -
J gene: TRBJ2-3
V gene: TRBV6-5
clone size: -

CDR3 DNA: TGTGCCAGCAGTTTAAAGAGGGGACATCCCCAGCATTTT
CDR3 protein: CASSLKRGHPQHF
CDR3 length: 13
D gene: -
J gene: TRBJ1-5
V gene: TRBV28
clone size: few

CDR3 DNA: TGTGCCAGCAGCTTGTTGGTTGGTAGCGGGGGCTTTTACAATGAGCAGTTCTTC
CDR3 protein: CASSLLVGSGGFYNEQFF
CDR3 length: 18
D gene: TRBD2
J gene: TRBJ2-1
V gene: TRBV5-5
clone size: few

CDR3 DNA: TGCAGTGCTACCCTAGGACGGAAATATGGCTACACCTTC
CDR3 protein: CSATLGRKYGYTF
CDR3 length: 13
D gene: -
J gene: TRBJ1-2
V gene: TRBV20-1
clone size: few

CDR3 DNA: TGCAGTGCTAGAGTAGCGGGGGGCCCTTATTACGAGCAGTACTTC
CDR3 protein: CSARVAGGPYYEQYF
CDR3 length: 15
D gene: TRBD2
J gene: TRBJ2-7
V gene: TRBV20-1
clone size: -

CDR3 DNA: TGTGCCATCAGTGACTCGACAGGGTTAGTCAACGAGCAGTACTTC
CDR3 protein: CAISDSTGLVNEQYF
CDR3 length: 15
D gene: TRBD1
J gene: TRBJ2-7
V gene: TRBV10-3
clone size: many

CDR3 DNA: TGTGCCAGCAGCGGGCCCCCAGGGGTGGCAGATACGCAGTATTTT
CDR3 protein: CASSGPPGVADTQYF
CDR3 length: 15
D gene: -
J gene: TRBJ2-3
V gene: TRBV7-8
clone size: -

CDR3 DNA: TGTGCCAGCAGCTTAGTCGGGACTAGCGGGGGCTTCTTC
CDR3 protein: CASSLVGTSGGFF
CDR3 length: 13
D gene: TRBD2
J gene: TRBJ2-1
V gene: TRBV7-2
clone size: -

CDR3 DNA: TGTGCCAGCAGGGGGCCGGACTCTGGAAACACCATATATTTT
CDR3 protein: CASRGPDSGNTIYF
CDR3 length: 14
D gene: -
J gene: TRBJ1-3
V gene: TRBV14
clone size: -

CDR3 DNA: TGTGCCAGCAGCTTAGAACTCAGGGCCACTGAAGCTTTCTTT
CDR3 protein: CASSLELRATEAFF
CDR3 length: 14
D gene: -
J gene: TRBJ1-1
V gene: TRBV7-8
clone size: -

CDR3 DNA: TGTGCCAGCAGCGATGGTAGGTCCTACAATGAGCAGTTCTTC
CDR3 protein: CASSDGRSYNEQFF
CDR3 length: 14
D gene: -
J gene: TRBJ2-1
V gene: TRBV5-5
clone size: -

CDR3 DNA: TGTGCCAGCAGTAGACAGGAGACCATATCCCGCTACACCTTC
CDR3 protein: CASSRQETISRYTF
CDR3 length: 14
D gene: -
J gene: TRBJ1-2
V gene: TRBV2
clone size: -

CDR3 DNA: TGTGCCAGCAGCACAAGGACAGGGGCTAGCTACAATGAGCAGTTCTTC
CDR3 protein: CASSTRTGASYNEQFF
CDR3 length: 16
D gene: TRBD1
J gene: TRBJ2-1
V gene: TRBV7-9
clone size: -

CDR3 DNA: TGTGCCAGCAGCCGAGGGACTAGCGGGAGGAGGGGCCACAATGAGCAGTTCTTC
CDR3 protein: CASSRGTSGRRGHNEQFF
CDR3 length: 18
D gene: TRBD2
J gene: TRBJ2-1
V gene: TRBV4-2
clone size: -

CDR3 DNA: TGTGCCAGCAGACCGAACCAGGGTAATCAGCCCCAGCATTTT
CDR3 protein: CASRPNQGNQPQHF
CDR3 length: 14
D gene: -
J gene: TRBJ1-5
V gene: TRBV12-3/TRBV12-4
clone size: few

CDR3 DNA: TGCGCCAGCAGCTTGGATGGGACACCGGACAATGAGCAGTTCTTC
CDR3 protein: CASSLDGTPDNEQFF
CDR3 length: 15
D gene: -
J gene: TRBJ2-1
V gene: TRBV5-1
clone size: many

CDR3 DNA: TGTGCCAGCAGCTTGCGGTGGGGGATGGACACCGGGGAGCTGTTTTTT
CDR3 protein: CASSLRWGMDTGELFF
CDR3 length: 16
D gene: -
J gene: TRBJ2-2
V gene: TRBV7-2
clone size: -

CDR3 DNA: TGTGCCAGCAGACGAACAGGGGGGCCCGCTAATGAGCAGTTCTTC
CDR3 protein: CASRRTGGPANEQFF
CDR3 length: 15
D gene: TRBD1
J gene: TRBJ2-1
V gene: TRBV6-1
clone size: once

CDR3 DNA: TGCGCCAGCACCTCTACAGGGGCCCCCTCGACAGATACGCAGTATTTT
CDR3 protein: CASTSTGAPSTDTQYF
CDR3 length: 16
D gene: TRBD1
J gene: TRBJ2-3
V gene: TRBV5-1
clone size: many

CDR3 DNA: TGTGCCAGCAGTTTCGTTTTCGGGTTTCATCTTAACTACGAGCAGTACTTC
CDR3 protein: CASSFVFGFHLNYEQYF
CDR3 length: 17
D gene: -
J gene: TRBJ2-7
V gene: TRBV28
clone size: -

CDR3 DNA: TGCAGTGCTCGGCAGGGACCGCCGTCCATGCCCCAGCATTTT
CDR3 protein: CSARQGPPSMPQHF
CDR3 length: 14
D gene: -
J gene: TRBJ1-5
V gene: TRBV20-1
clone size: -

CDR3 DNA: TGTGCCAGCAGTGAAACGACAGGGGGCTCCTACAATGAGCAGTTCTTC
CDR3 protein: CASSETTGGSYNEQFF
CDR3 length: 16
D gene: TRBD1
J gene: TRBJ2-1
V gene: TRBV2
clone size: -

CDR3 DNA: TGTGCCAGCAGCATTGGCAGTCAAGAGACCCAGTACTTC
CDR3 protein: CASSIGSQETQYF
CDR3 length: 13
D gene: -
J gene: TRBJ2-5
V gene: TRBV7-3
clone size: many

CDR3 DNA: TGTGCCAGCAGTTTTGATCCCAGGACTGAAGCTTTCTTT
CDR3 protein: CASSFDPRTEAFF
CDR3 length: 13
D gene: -
J gene: TRBJ1-1
V gene: TRBV27
clone size: few